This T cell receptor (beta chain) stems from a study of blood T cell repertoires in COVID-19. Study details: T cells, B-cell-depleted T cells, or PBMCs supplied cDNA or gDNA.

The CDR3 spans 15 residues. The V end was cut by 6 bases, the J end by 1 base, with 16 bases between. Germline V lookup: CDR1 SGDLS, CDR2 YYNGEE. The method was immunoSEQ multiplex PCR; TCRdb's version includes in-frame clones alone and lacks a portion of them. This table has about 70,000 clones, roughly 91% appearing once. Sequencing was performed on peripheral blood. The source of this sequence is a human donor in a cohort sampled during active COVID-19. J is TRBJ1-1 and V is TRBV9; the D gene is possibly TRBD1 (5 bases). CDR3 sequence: CASTERGPSNTEAFF. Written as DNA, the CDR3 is TGTGCCAGCACGGAAAGGGGCCCTTCGAACACTGAAGCTTTCTTT.